The clone carrying this T cell receptor beta chain was detected many times. Antigen: not known. Amplification of TCR beta CDR3 regions used RNA as the template. The primer set for the first-round RT-PCR of the TCR CDR3 was HTBI. TCRdb used MiXCR to reprocess the multiplex PCR reads, holding one entry per CDR3 protein. There are 650,000 to 850,000 distinct CDR3 sequences in the sample; over 15% occur only once, and 16% lies in the top ten. The data were obtained in a study of T cells in Graves' hyperthyroidism and ophthalmopathy. Study observations and caveats: In simple terms, a model built on 13 V-J features told ophthalmopathy apart from stable hyperthyroidism.

CDR3 length equals 13 residues. The germline gives CDR1 KGHSH, CDR2 LQKENI. V lost 5 bases, J lost 4 bases, and 4 bases stayed unmatched. The genes are TRBV18 and TRBJ2-7, with 8 bases matching TRBD2. This sequence originates from a woman between 50 and 59 years old with Graves' hyperthyroidism that later progressed to Graves' ophthalmopathy. Sequencing was carried out using blood. CDR3 in amino acids: CASSSPGGYEQYF. The CDR3 DNA is TGTGCCAGCTCAAGCCCGGGGGGGTACGAGCAGTACTTC.